The rows below give T cell receptor beta chains drawn from one sample of a study of blood T cells in healthy people across ages. TCRdb processed the 5' RACE reads anew with MiXCR; each CDR3 protein has one entry. The sample includes roughly 1.5 million distinct CDR3 sequences, roughly two fifths of them seen just once. Material: blood. These receptors all come from a woman between 18 and 30 years old in good health. The CDR3 runs from the conserved cysteine through the conserved F or W. Fields, in order: J gene, V gene, clone size, D gene, CDR3 protein, CDR3 DNA. D genes are given only for firm matches. Some rows mark clone size as missing; the rest say once, few, many or name a class of expanded clone.

j_gene: TRBJ2-7; v_gene: TRBV11-2; abundance: -; d_gene: TRBD2; CDR3aa: CASSRNSAGDGYEQYF; CDR3nt: TGTGCCAGCAGCCGAAACTCAGCGGGAGACGGCTACGAGCAGTACTTC
j_gene: TRBJ1-2; v_gene: TRBV10-3; abundance: -; d_gene: TRBD1; CDR3aa: CAIRMTIQGASSPRNYGYTF; CDR3nt: TGTGCCATCAGGATGACTATACAGGGGGCAAGTTCGCCTCGTAACTATGGCTACACCTTC
j_gene: TRBJ2-3; v_gene: TRBV27; abundance: -; d_gene: -; CDR3aa: CASIGRERHTDTQYF; CDR3nt: TGTGCCAGCATAGGAAGGGAGAGACACACAGATACGCAGTATTTT
j_gene: TRBJ1-5; v_gene: TRBV6-2/TRBV6-3; abundance: -; d_gene: -; CDR3aa: CASSPSFNQPQHF; CDR3nt: TGTGCCAGCAGTCCGTCTTTTAATCAGCCCCAGCATTTT
j_gene: TRBJ1-5; v_gene: TRBV15; abundance: -; d_gene: -; CDR3aa: CATSREWTQPQHF; CDR3nt: TGTGCCACCAGCAGAGAATGGACTCAGCCCCAGCATTTT
j_gene: TRBJ2-3; v_gene: TRBV10-3; abundance: many; d_gene: TRBD2; CDR3aa: CAITDSGGGTDTQYF; CDR3nt: TGTGCCATTACGGACAGCGGGGGTGGTACAGATACGCAGTATTTT
j_gene: TRBJ1-2; v_gene: TRBV21-1; abundance: -; d_gene: -; CDR3aa: CASIHSRYGYTF; CDR3nt: TGTGCCAGCATCCACTCCCGCTATGGCTACACCTTC
j_gene: TRBJ1-1; v_gene: TRBV13; abundance: few; d_gene: -; CDR3aa: CASSSYVGVNTEAFF; CDR3nt: TGTGCCAGCAGCTCATACGTCGGTGTGAACACTGAAGCTTTCTTT
j_gene: TRBJ2-1; v_gene: TRBV7-6; abundance: few; d_gene: -; CDR3aa: CASSFGGDRGLGDNEQFF; CDR3nt: TGTGCCAGCAGCTTTGGGGGGGACAGAGGCCTAGGTGACAATGAGCAGTTCTTC
j_gene: TRBJ2-5; v_gene: TRBV12-3/TRBV12-4; abundance: few; d_gene: -; CDR3aa: CASSLTQQETQYF; CDR3nt: TGTGCCAGCAGTTTGACGCAGCAAGAGACCCAGTACTTC
j_gene: TRBJ2-7; v_gene: TRBV13; abundance: few; d_gene: -; CDR3aa: CASNLGGDPRNEQYF; CDR3nt: TGTGCCAGCAATTTGGGTGGGGACCCAAGGAATGAGCAGTACTTC
j_gene: TRBJ2-2; v_gene: TRBV10-1; abundance: -; d_gene: -; CDR3aa: CASSEGRSIPGELFF; CDR3nt: TGCGCCAGCAGTGAGGGGAGATCAATTCCCGGGGAGCTGTTTTTT
j_gene: TRBJ1-5; v_gene: TRBV20-1; abundance: -; d_gene: -; CDR3aa: CSAPTPGRDNQPQHF; CDR3nt: TGCAGTGCCCCAACCCCGGGACGGGACAATCAGCCCCAGCATTTT
j_gene: TRBJ2-5; v_gene: TRBV9; abundance: few; d_gene: -; CDR3aa: CASSKEVGSGEQYF; CDR3nt: TGTGCCAGCAGCAAAGAGGTAGGGTCAGGGGAGCAGTACTTC
j_gene: TRBJ2-1; v_gene: TRBV3-1; abundance: -; d_gene: -; CDR3aa: CASSPSTKPEQFF; CDR3nt: TGTGCCAGCAGCCCCTCGACTAAACCTGAGCAGTTCTTC
j_gene: TRBJ2-7; v_gene: TRBV7-3; abundance: -; d_gene: TRBD1; CDR3aa: CASSPGTGGFEQYF; CDR3nt: TGTGCCAGCAGCCCCGGGACAGGGGGCTTCGAGCAGTACTTC
j_gene: TRBJ1-5; v_gene: TRBV5-1; abundance: -; d_gene: -; CDR3aa: CASSLQVGQPQHF; CDR3nt: TGCGCCAGCAGCTTACAGGTTGGTCAGCCCCAGCATTTT
j_gene: TRBJ2-1; v_gene: TRBV18; abundance: -; d_gene: -; CDR3aa: CASSPPSRREETQFF; CDR3nt: TGTGCCAGCTCACCACCGAGTCGTAGAGAAGAGACCCAGTTCTTC
j_gene: TRBJ1-4; v_gene: TRBV5-5; abundance: -; d_gene: TRBD1; CDR3aa: CASRLQTGRSEKLFF; CDR3nt: TGTGCCAGCAGACTCCAGACAGGGCGGAGTGAAAAACTGTTTTTT
j_gene: TRBJ2-4; v_gene: TRBV7-8; abundance: few; d_gene: TRBD2; CDR3aa: CASSLDLSGSSKNIQYF; CDR3nt: TGTGCCAGCAGCTTAGATCTTAGCGGGAGTTCCAAAAACATTCAGTACTTC
j_gene: TRBJ2-3; v_gene: TRBV5-1; abundance: few; d_gene: TRBD2; CDR3aa: CASSLTGTSGTDTQYF; CDR3nt: TGCGCCAGCAGCCTAACCGGGACTAGCGGCACAGATACGCAGTATTTT
j_gene: TRBJ2-7; v_gene: TRBV10-3; abundance: few; d_gene: TRBD2; CDR3aa: CAITTGLAGGYEQYF; CDR3nt: TGTGCCATCACCACTGGACTAGCGGGGGGCTACGAGCAGTACTTC